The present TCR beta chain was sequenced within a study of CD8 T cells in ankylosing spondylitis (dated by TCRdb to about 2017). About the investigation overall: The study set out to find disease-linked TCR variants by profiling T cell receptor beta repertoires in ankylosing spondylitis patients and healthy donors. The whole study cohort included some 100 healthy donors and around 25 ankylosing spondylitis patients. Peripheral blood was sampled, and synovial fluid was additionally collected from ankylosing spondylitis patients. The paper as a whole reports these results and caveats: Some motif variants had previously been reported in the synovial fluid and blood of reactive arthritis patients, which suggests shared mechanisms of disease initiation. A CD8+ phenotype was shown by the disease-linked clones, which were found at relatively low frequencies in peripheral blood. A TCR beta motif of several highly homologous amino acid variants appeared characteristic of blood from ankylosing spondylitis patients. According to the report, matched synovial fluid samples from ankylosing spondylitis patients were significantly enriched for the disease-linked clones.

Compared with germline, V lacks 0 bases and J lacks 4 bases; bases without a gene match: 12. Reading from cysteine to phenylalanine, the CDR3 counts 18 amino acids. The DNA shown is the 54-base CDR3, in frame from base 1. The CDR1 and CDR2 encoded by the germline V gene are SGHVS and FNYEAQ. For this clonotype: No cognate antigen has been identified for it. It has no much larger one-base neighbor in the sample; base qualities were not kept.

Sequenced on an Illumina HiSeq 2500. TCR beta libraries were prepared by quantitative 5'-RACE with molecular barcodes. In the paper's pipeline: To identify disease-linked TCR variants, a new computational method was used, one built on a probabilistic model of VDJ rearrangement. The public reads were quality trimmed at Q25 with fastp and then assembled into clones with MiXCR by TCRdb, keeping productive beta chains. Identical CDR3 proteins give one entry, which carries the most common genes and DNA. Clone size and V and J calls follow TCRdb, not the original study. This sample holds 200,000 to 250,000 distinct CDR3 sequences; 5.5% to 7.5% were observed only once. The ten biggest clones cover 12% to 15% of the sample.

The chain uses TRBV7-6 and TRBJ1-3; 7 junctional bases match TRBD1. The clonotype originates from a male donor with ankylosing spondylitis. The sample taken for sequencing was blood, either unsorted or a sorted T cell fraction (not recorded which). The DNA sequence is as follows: TGTGCCAGCAGCTTAGCGCTGGGATCCAGGGGGTCCGGAAACACCATATATTTT. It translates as CASSLALGSRGSGNTIYF.